These 19 T cell receptor beta chains share one sample of origin, sequenced in a study of regulatory and conventional T cells in RAG deficiency. TCRdb's table, derived via immunoSEQ multiplex PCR, lists solely in-frame clones and lacks some. This sample yields about 50,000 clones, of which just under 90% are seen a single time; 0.51% belongs to the top ten. Conventional CD4+ T cells were sorted from blood as CD25-low CD127-high cells. A further study also used this sample, focusing on regulatory T cells. According to that study: The PCR used 52 TRBV and 13 TRBJ primers.

The sequencing input was CD4+ effector T cells sorted from blood. These receptors all stem from a human donor in good health.

J is TRBJ1-2 and V is TRBV7-9, with D perhaps TRBD1 (5 bases). CDR1 SEHNR and CDR2 FQNEAQ come from the germline V gene (reference sequence). The CDR3 has 12 residues. V was clipped by 5 bases and J by 4 bases, with 8 bases between them. The CDR3 here is CASSIDSYGYTF. CDR3 DNA: TGTGCCAGCAGCATTGACAGCTATGGCTACACCTTC.

This chain links TRBV5-1 with TRBJ2-3; a weak D match, TRBD2 (6 bases). V shed 4 bases and J shed 0 bases, with 9 bases lying between them. The CDR3 consists of 14 residues. The V gene's germline CDR1 is SGHRS and CDR2 YFSETQ. As DNA, the CDR3 is TGCGCCAGCAGCCATGGGACTAGCACAGATACGCAGTATTTT. Its translation: CASSHGTSTDTQYF.

In nucleotides, the CDR3 is TGTGCCAGCAGCCGCCCCAATCAGCCCCAGCATTTT. Translation: CASSRPNQPQHF. The gene calls are TRBV5-5 and TRBJ1-5; D unresolved. The germline CDR1 and CDR2 sequences are SGHKS and YYEKEE (reference sequence). Trimming cost V 4 bases and J 3 bases, with 5 bases left between them. This CDR3 is 12 amino acids long.

This chain connects TRBV7-9 to TRBJ2-2, with D unclear. The CDR3 covers 15 residues. V was shortened by 1 base and J by 5 bases, with 11 bases between the two germline ends. CDR1 SEHNR and CDR2 FQNEAQ come from the germline V gene (reference sequence). The CDR3 sequence: CASSLVSGVTGELFF. DNA of the CDR3: TGTGCCAGCAGCTTAGTTTCAGGAGTTACCGGGGAGCTGTTTTTT.

The gene calls are TRBV29-1 and TRBJ2-1, with D tentatively TRBD1 (6 bases). The CDR3 is 12 residues long. CDR1 SQVTM and CDR2 ANQGSEA come from the germline V gene. V was clipped by 4 bases and J by 7 bases, with 11 bases between them. The CDR3 DNA is TGCAGCGTTGTCGAGGGGGTAAATGAGCAGTTCTTC. Amino acid sequence: CSVVEGVNEQFF.

The CDR3 sequence is CASSASTGVTYEQYF. For the CDR3, the DNA is TGTGCCAGCTCAGCAAGCACAGGGGTCACCTACGAGCAGTACTTC. The V and J genes are TRBV18 and TRBJ2-7, with TRBD1 matching 7 bases. CDR1 and CDR2 from the germline V gene are KGHSH and LQKENI. This CDR3 contains 15 residues. V lost 5 bases and J lost 2; bases outside the gene matches: 9. The variable domain in full, with the rest retrieved from reference TRBV18 and TRBJ2-7, is NAGVMQNPRHLVRRRGQEARLRCSPMKGHSHVYWYRQLPEEGLKFMVYLQKENIIDESGMPKERFSAEFPKEGPSILRIQQVVRGDSAAYFCASSASTGVTYEQYFGPGTRLTVT.

The genes are TRBV7-2 and TRBJ2-3; D remains unclear. Per germline, CDR1 SGHTA and CDR2 FQGNSA. V lost 1 base and J lost 4, with 12 bases in between. The CDR3 is 15 residues long. The CDR3 DNA sequence: TGTGCCAGCAGCTTAGTTACAGTCTTGGCAGATACGCAGTATTTT. It yields the protein CASSLVTVLADTQYF.

The rearrangement uses TRBV11-2 and TRBJ2-1; 10 bases fit TRBD2. This CDR3 is 15 amino acids long. Trimming removed 1 base from V and 4 bases from J; junction bases left unmatched: 1. Germline lookup yields CDR1 SGHAT and CDR2 FQNNGV. The CDR3 DNA reads TGTGCCAGCAGCTTAGGGACTAGCGGTTACAATGAGCAGTTCTTC. This codes for CASSLGTSGYNEQFF.

This chain uses TRBV6-1 with TRBJ2-7, with a tentative D call TRBD2 (6 bases). The CDR3 totals 13 residues. The V and J ends lost 6 bases and 6 bases respectively, with 15 bases between them. Germline loops: CDR1 MNHNS, CDR2 SASEGT. The CDR3: CASRAPQGGEQYF. The CDR3 region has the DNA TGTGCCAGCAGGGCGCCGCAGGGAGGCGAGCAGTACTTC.

The rearrangement links TRBV30 to TRBJ1-2; tentatively, D is TRBD1 (6 bases). With 0 bases removed from V and 3 bases from J, the gap between germline ends came to 8 bases. Germline loops: CDR1 GTSNPN, CDR2 SVGIG (reference sequence). This CDR3 spans 13 amino acids. The CDR3 protein is CAWSVRQDYGYTF. The CDR3 coding sequence is TGTGCCTGGAGTGTCAGACAGGACTATGGCTACACCTTC. Full variable domain (outside the CDR3, taken from reference TRBV30 and TRBJ1-2): SQTIHQWPATLVQPVGSPLSLECTVEGTSNPNLYWYRQAAGRGLQLLFYSVGIGQISSEVPQNLSASRPQDRQFILSSKKLLLSDSGFYLCAWSVRQDYGYTFGSGTRLTVV.

The chain couples TRBV18 to TRBJ2-7; 7 bases map to TRBD2. This CDR3 comprises 14 residues. Germline trimming cut 4 bases from V and 6 bases from J; bases unmatched to any gene: 9. Germline CDR1 and CDR2: KGHSH and LQKENI. The CDR3: CASSRNGREGEQYF. As DNA, the CDR3 is TGTGCCAGCTCACGTAACGGCAGGGAGGGCGAGCAGTACTTC.

The chain employs TRBV12-5 and TRBJ1-1; 7 nucleotides match TRBD1. The germline V gene has CDR1 LGHNT and CDR2 FRNRAP. V was pared by 2 bases and J by 4 bases, with 4 bases of the junction left unmatched. This CDR3 has 14 amino acids. CDR3 amino acids: CASGLTGVGTEAFF. DNA for the CDR3: TGTGCTAGTGGTTTGACAGGGGTGGGCACTGAAGCTTTCTTT.

V usage is TRBV10-1 and J usage is TRBJ2-7; D assignment may be TRBD1 or TRBD2 (6 bases each). Looked up from germline, CDR1 is WNHNN and CDR2 is SYGVQD (reference sequence). Trimming left V 4 bases short and J 5 bases short, with 12 bases between. This CDR3 is 13 amino acids long. In nucleotides, the CDR3 is TGCGCCAGCAGTGTTTTGGGGGGCAACGAGCAGTACTTC. Its translation: CASSVLGGNEQYF.

The chain is built from TRBV30 and TRBJ2-7; 10 nucleotides line up with TRBD1. V shed 5 bases and J 2 bases; nucleotides not matched to a gene: 3. Germline loops: CDR1 GTSNPN, CDR2 SVGIG (reference sequence). The CDR3 sequence is 13 residues long. This chain's CDR3 is CAWDRGQAYEQYF. In DNA form, the CDR3 reads TGTGCCTGGGACAGGGGGCAGGCCTACGAGCAGTACTTC. The whole variable domain, filled in from reference TRBV30 and TRBJ2-7, reads SQTIHQWPATLVQPVGSPLSLECTVEGTSNPNLYWYRQAAGRGLQLLFYSVGIGQISSEVPQNLSASRPQDRQFILSSKKLLLSDSGFYLCAWDRGQAYEQYFGPGTRLTVT.

Only one count was recorded for this clone. V and J are TRBV9 and TRBJ2-3; unclear D gene. This CDR3 region has 10 residues. Trimming removed 5 bases at V and 5 bases at J, with 3 bases between. Germline V gene sequence: CDR1 SGDLS, CDR2 YYNGEE. The CDR3 sequence is CASSGDTQYF. The DNA of the CDR3 is TGTGCCAGCAGTGGAGATACGCAGTATTTT. The full variable domain, in which reference TRBV9 and TRBJ2-3 provide the parts outside the CDR3, is DSGVTQTPKHLITATGQRVTLRCSPRSGDLSVYWYQQSLDQGLQFLIQYYNGEERAKGNILERFSAQQFPDLHSELNLSSLELGDSALYFCASSGDTQYFGPGTRLTVL.

This sequence joins TRBV5-1 and TRBJ2-1, with D possibly matching TRBD1 (6 bases). Germline loops: CDR1 SGHRS, CDR2 YFSETQ. The CDR3 totals 14 residues. Deletions cut 4 bases from V and 4 bases from J, with 12 bases between. The CDR3 loop reads CASSLIQGYNEQFF. The CDR3 DNA is TGCGCCAGCAGCCTCATACAGGGATACAATGAGCAGTTCTTC.

CDR3 in DNA: TGTGCCAGCAGCTTAGAAGGACAGAAGAGCAACACTGAAGCTTTCTTT. Translated, it gives CASSLEGQKSNTEAFF. The chain couples TRBV11-3 to TRBJ1-1; D is possibly TRBD1 (6 bases). Looked up from germline, CDR1 is SGHNT and CDR2 is YENEEA. V lost 0 bases and J 2 bases, leaving 13 bases between the germline ends. This CDR3 comprises 16 residues.

The chain links TRBV7-8 to TRBJ1-2, with unresolved D. V gave up 1 base and J gave up 7 bases, with 7 bases separating them. Germline-derived CDR1 and CDR2 are SGHVS and FQNEAQ. The CDR3 covers 12 residues. CDR3 amino acids: CASSLGDIGYTF. DNA for the CDR3: TGTGCCAGCAGCTTAGGGGATATTGGCTACACCTTC.

The rearrangement links TRBV19 to TRBJ1-2; D remains unclear. Germline values: CDR1 LNHDA, CDR2 SQIVND (reference sequence). The CDR3 is 16 amino acids. V was cut by 3 bases and J by 2 bases, with 16 bases left in between. The DNA for the CDR3 is TGTGCCAGTAGTATCCAGACTAGCGCTAAAAACTATGGCTACACCTTC. Translated, it gives CASSIQTSAKNYGYTF.